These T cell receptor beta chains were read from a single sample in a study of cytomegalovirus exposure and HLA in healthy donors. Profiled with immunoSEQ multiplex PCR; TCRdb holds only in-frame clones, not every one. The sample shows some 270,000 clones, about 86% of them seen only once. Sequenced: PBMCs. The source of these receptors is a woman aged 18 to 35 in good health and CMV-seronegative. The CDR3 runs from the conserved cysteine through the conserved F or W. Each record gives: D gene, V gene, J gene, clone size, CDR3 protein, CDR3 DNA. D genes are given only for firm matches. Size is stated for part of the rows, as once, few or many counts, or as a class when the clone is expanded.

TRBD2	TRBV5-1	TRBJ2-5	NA	CASSGSGLASQETQYF	TGCGCCAGCAGCGGGTCGGGACTAGCGTCCCAAGAGACCCAGTACTTC
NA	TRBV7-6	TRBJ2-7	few	CASSPQPLTHYEQYF	TGTGCCAGCAGCCCCCAGCCCCTGACACATTACGAGCAGTACTTC
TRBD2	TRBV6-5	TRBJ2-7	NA	CASSYSGLAAYEQYF	TGTGCCAGCAGTTACTCGGGACTAGCGGCCTACGAGCAGTACTTC
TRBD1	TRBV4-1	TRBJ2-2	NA	CASSRVKMATGGPGELFF	TGCGCCAGCAGCCGGGTTAAGATGGCGACAGGGGGGCCCGGGGAGCTGTTTTTT
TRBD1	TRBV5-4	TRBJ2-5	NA	CASSTRTGERETQYF	TGTGCCAGCAGCACCAGGACAGGGGAGAGGGAGACCCAGTACTTC
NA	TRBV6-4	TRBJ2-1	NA	CASSVRTLSSYNEQFF	TGTGCCAGCAGTGTAAGGACACTTAGCTCCTACAATGAGCAGTTCTTC
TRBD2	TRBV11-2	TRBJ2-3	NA	CASSLGLAGPDTQYF	TGTGCCAGCAGCTTAGGACTAGCGGGACCAGATACGCAGTATTTT
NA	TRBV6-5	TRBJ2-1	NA	CASSSSWTVAYNEQFF	TGTGCCAGCAGTTCCTCTTGGACAGTCGCCTACAATGAGCAGTTCTTC
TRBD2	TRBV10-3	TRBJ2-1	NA	CAIAGGDYNEQFF	TGTGCCATCGCGGGAGGGGACTACAATGAGCAGTTCTTC
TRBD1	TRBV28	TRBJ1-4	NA	CASSFVTGLYRKLFF	TGTGCCAGCAGTTTCGTGACAGGGCTCTATCGAAAACTGTTTTTT
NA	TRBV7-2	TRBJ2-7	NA	CASSLKSGTINPEPYEQYF	TGTGCCAGCAGCCTGAAATCCGGGACAATCAACCCCGAGCCCTACGAGCAGTACTTC
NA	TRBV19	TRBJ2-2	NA	CASTPVAGELFF	TGTGCCAGTACCCCAGTTGCCGGGGAGCTGTTTTTT
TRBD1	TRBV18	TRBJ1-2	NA	CASSHGTGYGYTF	TGTGCCAGCTCACACGGGACAGGATATGGCTACACCTTC
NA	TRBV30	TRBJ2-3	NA	CAWKGGMADTQYF	TGTGCCTGGAAGGGGGGGATGGCAGATACGCAGTATTTT
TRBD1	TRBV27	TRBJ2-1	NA	CASSVGTGGYNEQFF	TGTGCCAGCTCCGTCGGGACAGGGGGTTACAATGAGCAGTTCTTC
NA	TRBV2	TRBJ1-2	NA	CASSRGIVGYTF	TGTGCCAGCAGTCGTGGCATCGTGGGCTACACCTTC
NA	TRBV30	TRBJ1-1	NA	CAWREEGYRAFF	TGTGCCTGGAGGGAGGAGGGGTATAGAGCTTTCTTT
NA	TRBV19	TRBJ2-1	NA	CASSISEGEQFF	TGTGCCAGTAGTATATCGGAGGGGGAGCAGTTCTTC
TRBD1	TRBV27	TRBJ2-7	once	CASRGRGTYEQYF	TGTGCCAGCAGGGGCAGGGGGACCTACGAGCAGTACTTC
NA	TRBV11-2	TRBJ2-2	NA	CASSLDWFDRTNTGELFF	TGTGCCAGCAGCTTAGATTGGTTCGACAGAACGAACACCGGGGAGCTGTTTTTT
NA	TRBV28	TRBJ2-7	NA	CASRGLSGSLYEQYF	TGTGCCAGCAGGGGTTTATCAGGGTCTTTGTACGAGCAGTACTTC
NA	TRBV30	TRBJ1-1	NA	CAWTLSLSGTEAFF	TGTGCCTGGACTCTTTCCCTCTCCGGCACTGAAGCTTTCTTT
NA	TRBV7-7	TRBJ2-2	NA	CASRSANTGELFF	TGTGCCAGCAGATCGGCGAACACCGGGGAGCTGTTTTTT
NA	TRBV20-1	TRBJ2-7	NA	CSASRGYEQYF	TGCAGTGCGAGCAGAGGTTACGAGCAGTACTTC
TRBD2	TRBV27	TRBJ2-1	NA	CASKGRGGDEQFF	TGTGCCAGCAAGGGGAGGGGAGGGGATGAGCAGTTCTTC
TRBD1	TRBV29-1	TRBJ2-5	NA	CSVRGSEETQYF	TGCAGCGTCAGGGGGAGCGAAGAGACCCAGTACTTC
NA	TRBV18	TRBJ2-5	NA	CASSPGRGETQYF	TGTGCCAGCTCACCAGGCAGGGGAGAGACCCAGTACTTC
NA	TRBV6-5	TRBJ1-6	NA	CASSYSGGGNSPLHF	TGTGCCAGCAGTTACTCCGGGGGTGGGAATTCACCCCTCCACTTT
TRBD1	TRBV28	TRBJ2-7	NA	CASSRGTGWMYEQYF	TGTGCCAGCAGTCGCGGGACAGGGTGGATGTACGAGCAGTACTTC
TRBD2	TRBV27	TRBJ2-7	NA	CASSPELAESPYEQYF	TGTGCCAGCAGTCCCGAACTAGCGGAGAGCCCCTACGAGCAGTACTTC
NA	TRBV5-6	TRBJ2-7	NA	CASSSLGRGDYEQYF	TGTGCCAGCAGCTCTCTGGGGCGGGGTGACTACGAGCAGTACTTC
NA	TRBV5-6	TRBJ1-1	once	CASSLTTGIPEAFF	TGTGCCAGCAGCTTAACAACAGGGATCCCTGAAGCTTTCTTT
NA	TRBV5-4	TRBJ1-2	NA	CASSLSSGYYGYTF	TGTGCCAGCAGCTTGTCTTCGGGGTACTATGGCTACACCTTC
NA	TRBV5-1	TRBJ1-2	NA	CASSFRERPSRDYGYTF	TGCGCCAGCAGCTTCCGGGAGAGGCCGAGCAGGGACTATGGCTACACCTTC
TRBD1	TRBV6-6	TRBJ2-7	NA	CASSYLGQGAHEQYF	TGTGCCAGCAGTTACCTCGGACAGGGGGCCCACGAGCAGTACTTC
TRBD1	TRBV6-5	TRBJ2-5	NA	CASSLGTGWGETQYF	TGTGCCAGCAGTTTAGGGACAGGGTGGGGAGAGACCCAGTACTTC
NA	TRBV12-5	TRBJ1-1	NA	CASARTRVTEAFF	TGTGCTAGTGCCCGAACGAGGGTAACTGAAGCTTTCTTT
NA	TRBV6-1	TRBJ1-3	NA	CASSETGFSGNTIYF	TGTGCCAGCAGTGAGACAGGATTCTCTGGAAACACCATATATTTT
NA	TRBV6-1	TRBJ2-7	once	CASSGGGQGARGQYF	TGTGCCAGCAGTGGCGGGGGCCAGGGGGCAAGAGGGCAGTACTTC
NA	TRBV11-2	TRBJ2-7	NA	CASSLREGTIYEQYF	TGTGCCAGCAGCCTCCGAGAGGGGACAATTTACGAGCAGTACTTC
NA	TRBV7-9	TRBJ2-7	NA	CASSLIEEYEQYF	TGTGCCAGCAGCTTAATAGAAGAGTACGAGCAGTACTTC
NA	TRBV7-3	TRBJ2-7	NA	CASSLTPAGHGSSYEQYF	TGTGCCAGCAGCTTAACCCCCGCCGGACACGGGAGCTCCTACGAGCAGTACTTC
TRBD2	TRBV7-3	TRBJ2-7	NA	CASSPSGTSGAGEQYF	TGTGCCAGCAGCCCGTCCGGGACTAGCGGGGCTGGCGAGCAGTACTTC
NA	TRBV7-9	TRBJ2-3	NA	CASSLRGTYRTDTQYF	TGTGCCAGCAGCCTCCGGGGGACGTATCGGACAGATACGCAGTATTTT
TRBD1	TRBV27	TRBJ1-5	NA	CASSRDRANQPQHF	TGTGCCAGCAGCCGGGACAGGGCCAATCAGCCCCAGCATTTT
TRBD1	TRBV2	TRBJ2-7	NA	CASRIGTGEYF	TGTGCCAGCAGGATCGGGACAGGGGAGTACTTC
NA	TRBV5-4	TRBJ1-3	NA	CASKWVEANTIYF	TGTGCCAGCAAGTGGGTGGAGGCAAACACCATATATTTT
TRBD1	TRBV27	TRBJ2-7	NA	CASRISGTAYLSYEQYF	TGTGCCAGCAGAATCTCCGGGACAGCGTATCTCTCCTACGAGCAGTACTTC
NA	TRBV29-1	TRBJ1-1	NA	CSVAGQMNTEAFF	TGCAGCGTTGCCGGACAGATGAACACTGAAGCTTTCTTT